Sequencing of this T cell receptor (beta chain) was carried out in a study of tumor-infiltrating lymphocytes in localized non-small cell lung cancer (dated by TCRdb to 2020 to 2023). As for the study more broadly: Patients whose samples were collected after neoadjuvant chemotherapy, as well as both smokers and never-smokers and several histologies, were included in the cohort. From each patient came resected tumor tissue plus uninvolved lung tissue from that same patient, and the uninvolved lung tissue was described as non-adjacent to the tumor. Alongside flow cytometry, multiplex immunofluorescence, RNA-seq, exome sequencing and proteomics, TCR sequencing was applied to the same patients as one of several integrated assays. In total, the ICON cohort was made up of about 160 surgical patients who had localized non-small cell lung cancer and whose tumors were resected. A total of some 50 patients were included in the paired tumor versus uninvolved lung comparison of immunoSEQ T-cell fraction.

The immunoSEQ assay used for TCR sequencing gave the T-cell fraction in both tumor and uninvolved lung tissue. In the paper's pipeline: For survival analysis, patients were split into high (upper tertile) and low (lower two tertiles) T-cell fraction groups and compared by log-rank test. A signed-rank test was used to test differences in T-cell fraction between paired tumor and uninvolved lung samples. TCRdb holds this immuneACCESS table with in-frame rearrangements only. Some clones are missing; in checked studies, unresolved V genes explain under half, and the rest has no known cause. V and J calls and clone size follow that table, whereas D and trimming were derived from the DNA. The sample profile shows 9,500 to 13,000 clones; 65% to 80% of them were found once. The ten top clones hold about 18% of the sample. This clone was recorded once. Its antigen is still unknown. Within one base of it there is no much larger clone, and no base qualities were kept.

Beyond this particular receptor, the publication reports: No difference in TCR-derived T-cell fraction was observed between the flow cytometry-defined immunotypes IM1 (good prognosis) and IM2 (poor prognosis). Because different assays used different pieces of the same tissue, technical variation could not be distinguished from intratumor heterogeneity. Higher T cell infiltration in tumors than in uninvolved lung tissue was supported by TCRbeta sequencing, consistent with immunofluorescence CD3 counts. Assay coverage differed among patients according to how much tissue was available, so only a subset of the cohort had TCR sequencing.

CDR1 and CDR2, per the germline V gene, are MGHRA and YSYEKL. The CDR3, cysteine through phenylalanine, is 16 amino acids long. The read is trimmed to its CDR3 DNA, 48 bases read in frame from base 1. The V end loses 4 bases and the J end loses 1 base, and a stretch of 14 bases separates them. The first patient joined ICON in 2016, and enrollment wrapped up when the last patient was enrolled in September 2018. Fresh tumor and matched uninvolved tissue for in-depth immune analyses, including TCR sequencing, were collected from a subcohort of under 85 patients. DNA for TCR sequencing was isolated from bulk tissue, and no cell sorting was done.

Sequencing input: uninvolved lung tissue not adjacent to the tumor. The V gene is TRBV4-1 and the J gene is TRBJ2-4; a confident D gene designation cannot be given. The receptor's source is a human donor with non-small cell lung cancer. The CDR3 protein: CASSPLDPLAKNIQYF. At the DNA level, the sequence is TGCGCCAGCAGCCCCCTGGACCCGCTGGCCAAAAACATTCAGTACTTC.